The 14 T cell receptor beta chains below were found in one sample sequenced in a study of blood T cell repertoires in COVID-19. The protocol was immunoSEQ multiplex PCR, while the TCRdb copy is restricted to in-frame clones and leaves out a portion. The sample has approximately 150,000 clones; 88% are singletons. Material for sequencing was peripheral blood. Source of these receptors: a man aged 50-59 years who had recovered from COVID-19.

The CDR3 DNA reads TGTGCCAGCTTGGGTGGGCCTTCAGGGCAGGGCTACACCTTC. This codes for CASLGGPSGQGYTF. The rearrangement joins TRBV2 to TRBJ1-2; the D gene is possibly TRBD1 (5 bases). CDR3 length equals 14 residues. Germline CDR1 is SNHLY and CDR2 is FYNNEI. Trimming removed 8 bases at V and 8 bases at J, with 21 bases between.

A few counts support this clone. The V and J genes are TRBV5-1 and TRBJ2-1; TRBD2 might be the D (5 bases). V lost 7 bases, J lost 5 bases, and 13 bases lay in between. This CDR3 spans 13 amino acids. The germline gives CDR1 SGHRS, CDR2 YFSETQ. For the CDR3, the DNA is TGCGCCAGCGGGCCAGGAGGACACAATGAGCAGTTCTTC. It encodes CASGPGGHNEQFF.

The CDR3: CASSTGGSGNTIYF. CDR3 coding DNA: TGTGCCAGTAGTACAGGGGGCTCTGGAAACACCATATATTTT. The genes are TRBV19 and TRBJ1-3, with TRBD1 matching over 7 bases. CDR1 is LNHDA, CDR2 SQIVND, per germline (reference sequence). The CDR3 is 14 residues long. V lost 4 bases to trimming and J lost 0 bases; unmatched junction nucleotides: 0.

The chain couples TRBV7-9 to TRBJ2-2, with a weak D call TRBD1 (6 bases). From germline, CDR1 is SEHNR and CDR2 FQNEAQ (reference sequence). The ends were cut back, 4 bases at V and 6 bases at J, with 9 bases in the middle. The CDR3 extends over 13 amino acids. CDR3 loop: CASSSQGSGELFF. The CDR3 DNA reads as TGTGCCAGCAGCTCACAGGGTTCCGGGGAGCTGTTTTTT.

The gene calls are TRBV11-2 and TRBJ2-5; 11 nucleotides match TRBD1. Looked up from germline, CDR1 is SGHAT and CDR2 is FQNNGV. V shed 0 bases, J shed 5 bases, and the junction held 5 bases outside the gene matches. The CDR3 is made up of 16 amino acids. The CDR3 DNA reads TGTGCCAGCAGCTTAGACCGGACAGGGGGCGCGGAGACCCAGTACTTC. It is translated as CASSLDRTGGAETQYF. Full variable domain (outside the CDR3, taken from reference TRBV11-2 and TRBJ2-5): EAGVAQSPRYKIIEKRQSVAFWCNPISGHATLYWYQQILGQGPKLLIQFQNNGVVDDSQLPKDRFSAERLKGVDSTLKIQPAKLEDSAVYLCASSLDRTGGAETQYFGPGTRLLVL.

This chain connects TRBV7-7 to TRBJ1-4, with 7 bases matching TRBD1. The CDR3 is 15 amino acids. The germline gives CDR1 SSHAT, CDR2 FNYEAQ (reference sequence). With V trimmed by 0 bases and J by 4 bases, 2 bases remained unmatched. CDR3 DNA: TGTGCCAGCAGCTTAGCGACAGGGCTTAATGAAAAACTGTTTTTT. Translation gives CASSLATGLNEKLFF.

The rearrangement links TRBV18 to TRBJ2-1, with 10 bases matching TRBD2. There are 16 residues in the CDR3. J gave up 6 bases and V 3 bases, and 8 bases lay outside the gene matches. Germline values: CDR1 KGHSH, CDR2 LQKENI. CDR3 sequence reads: CASSPLGAGGGNEQFF. CDR3 sequence (DNA): TGTGCCAGCTCACCCCTAGGAGCGGGAGGGGGCAATGAGCAGTTCTTC.

The chain recombines TRBV6-4 with TRBJ2-1; TRBD2 agrees at 7 bases. The length of the CDR3 is 19 residues. Germline assignment: CDR1 MRHNA and CDR2 SNTAGT. The trim removed 3 bases at V and 0 bases at J, leaving 14 bases unmatched. CDR3 DNA: TGTGCCAGCAGTGATGGGGGAGGGCCGGGCAAGAGCTCCTACAATGAGCAGTTCTTC. It codes for CASSDGGGPGKSSYNEQFF.

This chain joins TRBV6-5 and TRBJ2-2; 9 bases fit TRBD2. CDR3 size: 15 residues. V trimming: 6 bases; J trimming: 1 base; junction bases outside the gene matches: 3. Germline V gives CDR1 MNHEY, CDR2 SVGAGI. The chain's CDR3 is CASSHSGGNTGELFF. In DNA, the CDR3 is TGTGCCAGCAGCCATAGCGGGGGGAACACCGGGGAGCTGTTTTTT.

V is TRBV18 and J is TRBJ1-5, with 9 bases lining up with TRBD1. This CDR3 has 15 residues. V lost 3 bases and J lost 5; bases outside the gene matches: 5. The germline gives CDR1 KGHSH, CDR2 LQKENI. CDR3 sequence: CASSPTGGGDQPQHF. In DNA, the CDR3 is TGTGCCAGCTCACCGACAGGGGGTGGTGATCAGCCCCAGCATTTT.

The chain employs TRBV5-6 and TRBJ1-6, with 7 bases that match TRBD1. Per germline, CDR1 SGHDT and CDR2 YYEEEE. J was trimmed by 3 bases and V by 1 base; bases with no gene match: 4. This CDR3 is 16 amino acids long. This CDR3 reads CASSLLAGGYNSPLHF. The CDR3 coding sequence is TGTGCCAGCAGCTTGTTGGCAGGGGGCTATAATTCACCCCTCCACTTT.

The chain has TRBV2 and TRBJ2-2; 8 bases match TRBD1. Germline CDR1 and CDR2: SNHLY and FYNNEI. The CDR3 extends over 14 amino acids. Trimming took 10 bases from V and 3 from J; bases not matched to a gene: 7. The CDR3, as DNA: TGTGCCACCCAGACAGGGGATGACACCGGGGAGCTGTTTTTT. Its translation: CATQTGDDTGELFF.

V and J are TRBV24-1 and TRBJ1-3, with 8 bases aligning to TRBD1. The V gene's germline CDR1 is KGHDR and CDR2 SFDVKD. The CDR3 consists of 13 residues. Trimming took 7 bases from V and 2 from J; bases not matched to a gene: 0. CDR3 coding DNA: TGTGCCACCAGGGACAGGGCTGGAAACACCATATATTTT. It yields the protein CATRDRAGNTIYF.

As DNA, the CDR3 is TGTGCCACCAGCAGGGCCGGCAGGGGGCGTATAGATACGCAGTATTTT. It yields the protein CATSRAGRGRIDTQYF. The J gene is TRBJ2-3, the V gene TRBV15; 8 positions agree with TRBD1. The CDR3 covers 16 residues. Per germline, CDR1 LNHNV and CDR2 YYDKDF (reference sequence). V trimming: 3 bases; J trimming: 5 bases; junction bases outside the gene matches: 10.